The rows below give T cell receptor beta chains drawn from one sample of a study of T cells in lung cancer brain metastases. Assay: immunoSEQ multiplex PCR; the TCRdb copy retains only in-frame clones and omits some. The table shows a few hundred clones, with around 93% occurring only once. The sample comprised tumor tissue from a brain metastasis. The receptors were gathered from a woman aged 50 to 65 with non-small cell lung cancer that had spread to the brain. CDR3s include the opening cysteine and the closing phenylalanine or tryptophan. A D gene is named only where the DNA matches it firmly. The size of a clone is reported for some rows only, either as once, few or many, or as a class for expanded clones.

d_gene	v_gene	j_gene	abundance	CDR3nt	CDR3aa
.	TRBV18	TRBJ2-2	.	TGTGCCAGCTCACCAAGGAGTAGGGTCGCCGGGGAGCTGTTTTTT	CASSPRSRVAGELFF
TRBD1	TRBV5-1	TRBJ1-2	.	TGCGCCAGCAGCGGTCAGGGGGCGCGGGGCGACCCCTATGGCTACACCTTC	CASSGQGARGDPYGYTF
TRBD1	TRBV5-3	TRBJ1-5	.	TGTGCCAGAAGCCATGACAGGGAGACTAGCAATCAGCCCCAGCATTTT	CARSHDRETSNQPQHF
.	TRBV9	TRBJ1-3	.	TGTGCCAGCAGCGTAGGGGTCCAGAACTCTGGAAACACCATATATTTT	CASSVGVQNSGNTIYF
TRBD1	TRBV11-1	TRBJ1-2	.	TGTGCCAGCAGCTTCGGGCAGGGGGTTAACTATGGCTACACCTTC	CASSFGQGVNYGYTF
TRBD1	TRBV9	TRBJ2-2	.	TGTGCCAGCAGCCAGGGACAGGGACGGGTTAGCGGGGAGCTGTTTTTT	CASSQGQGRVSGELFF
TRBD1	TRBV25-1	TRBJ1-4	.	TGTGCCAGCAGCGGGACAGGTCTTACTGTTTTGTTTTTT	CASSGTGLTVLFF
.	TRBV5-8	TRBJ2-7	.	TGTGCCAGCAGCTACGTGACAGGTTCCAGGGAGCAGTACTTC	CASSYVTGSREQYF
.	TRBV4-3	TRBJ2-1	.	TGCGCCAGCAGCCAACGGCGGGTCAATGAGCAGTTCTTC	CASSQRRVNEQFF
.	TRBV28	TRBJ1-1	few	TGTGCCAGCCGTTCTAGGTGGAGCAAAGGGGGGATGAACACTGAAGCTTTCTTT	CASRSRWSKGGMNTEAFF
.	TRBV6-1	TRBJ2-2	.	TGTGCCAGCAGTGAAGTCCGGTTCGCGAACACCGGGGAGCTGTTTTTT	CASSEVRFANTGELFF
.	TRBV11-2	TRBJ2-2	.	TGTGCCACAGCAACATCCTTCGAGCTGTTTTTT	CATATSFELFF
.	TRBV19	TRBJ1-2	.	TGTGCCAGTAGTATAGATTCGGGACTTTATGGCTACACCTTC	CASSIDSGLYGYTF
.	TRBV27	TRBJ2-2	.	TGTGCCAGCAGCTACGGGCTCGACACCGGGGAGCTGTTTTTT	CASSYGLDTGELFF
TRBD1	TRBV7-2	TRBJ1-2	.	TGTGCCAGCAGCGGGGACAAGACAGGGGGCACGTATGGCTACACCTTC	CASSGDKTGGTYGYTF
TRBD2	TRBV9	TRBJ2-1	.	TGTGCCAGCAGCGTTCGTGCGGGACTAGTATCCGATGAGCAGTTCTTC	CASSVRAGLVSDEQFF
.	TRBV7-2	TRBJ2-5	.	TGTGCCAGCAGCCACCCGGGACGCCAAGAGACCCAGTACTTC	CASSHPGRQETQYF
.	TRBV7-3	TRBJ1-2	.	TGTGCCATCGAAAATGGCTACACCTTC	CAIENGYTF
.	TRBV29-1	TRBJ2-1	.	TGCAGCGTCCTCCGGAACAGTGGAGGGGGTGAGCAGTTCTTC	CSVLRNSGGGEQFF
TRBD1	TRBV6-1	TRBJ2-6	.	TGTGCCAGCAAGGACAGGGGATCTGGGGCCAACGTCCTGACTTTC	CASKDRGSGANVLTF
TRBD1	TRBV29-1	TRBJ1-2	.	TGCAGCGTATTGGGACAGGGGGCGAGAGGCTACACCTTC	CSVLGQGARGYTF
TRBD2	TRBV14	TRBJ2-1	.	TGTGCCAGCAGCCTTTTACTGACTAGCGGGGGGCTCTTCTACAATGAGCAGTTCTTC	CASSLLLTSGGLFYNEQFF
.	TRBV7-2	TRBJ2-6	.	TGTGCCAGCAGATCAGCACGGGGATCTGGGGCCAACGTCCTGACTTTC	CASRSARGSGANVLTF
.	TRBV11-2	TRBJ1-4	.	TGTGCCAGCAGCTTAGGCGGGGCCCAGAATGAAAAACTGTTTTTT	CASSLGGAQNEKLFF
TRBD1	TRBV27	TRBJ2-5	.	TGTGCCAGCAGTCCACGGGACAGCACTGCCCAGTACTTC	CASSPRDSTAQYF
.	TRBV5-1	TRBJ1-3	.	TGCGCCAGCAGCTTATCAGGGACTGGAAACACCATATATTTT	CASSLSGTGNTIYF
.	TRBV7-2	TRBJ1-1	.	TGTGCCAGCAGCCCCGGGACACATCTTGAAGCTTTCTTT	CASSPGTHLEAFF
TRBD1	TRBV6-1	TRBJ1-5	.	TGTGCCAGCAGAGGGAGGACAGGGGGCAATCAGCCCCAGCATTTT	CASRGRTGGNQPQHF
TRBD1	TRBV4-1	TRBJ1-2	.	TGCGCCAGCAGCCAAGGCGCGGGACAGGGGGCGGGGGGCTACACCTTC	CASSQGAGQGAGGYTF
TRBD1	TRBV27	TRBJ1-5	few	TGTGCCAGCAGAAAGGACAGGGCCGCAATCGAGCCCCAGCATTTT	CASRKDRAAIEPQHF
.	TRBV18	TRBJ1-1	.	TGTGCCAGCTCGTTTACAGGGTTTGGGACTGAAGCTTTCTTT	CASSFTGFGTEAFF
TRBD1	TRBV9	TRBJ1-5	.	TGTGCCAGCAGCGCTACAGGGGAGAATAGCAATCAGCCCCAGCATTTT	CASSATGENSNQPQHF
.	TRBV5-1	TRBJ1-1	.	TGCGCCAGCAGCTTGGCGGGTTGGGGAGGGAACACTGAAGCTTTCTTT	CASSLAGWGGNTEAFF
.	TRBV13	TRBJ1-2	.	TGTGCCAGCAGCTTCCGTACTGACGTCAGTGGCTACACCTTC	CASSFRTDVSGYTF
TRBD1	TRBV6-5	TRBJ1-1	.	TGTGCCAGCCGGTCTACAGGGGGTACTGAAGCTTTCTTT	CASRSTGGTEAFF
TRBD1	TRBV9	TRBJ1-1	.	TGTGCCAGCAGCGTAGGGATTGGACAGGGGAACACTGAAGCTTTCTTT	CASSVGIGQGNTEAFF
.	TRBV5-4	TRBJ2-3	.	TGTGCCAGCAGCACCGACCCAACAGGGTCCCCAGATACGCAGTATTTT	CASSTDPTGSPDTQYF
.	TRBV6-1	TRBJ1-5	.	TGTGCCAGCAGTCTATCGAATCAGCCCCAGCATTTT	CASSLSNQPQHF
.	TRBV11-2	TRBJ1-1	.	TGTGCCAGCAGCTTCGAAGGAGTCACTGAAGCTTTCTTT	CASSFEGVTEAFF
TRBD2	TRBV6-5	TRBJ2-7	.	TGTGCCAGCAATGACCTCGGCGGGGGCGAGCAGTACTTC	CASNDLGGGEQYF
.	TRBV7-2	TRBJ2-1	.	TGTGCCAGCAGCACCCGCGCCGGTGAGCAGTTCTTC	CASSTRAGEQFF
.	TRBV6-4	TRBJ1-4	.	TGTGCCACCCCCGTCGGGGCCGGCCCCGGGGTGAAACTGTTTTTT	CATPVGAGPGVKLFF
TRBD1	TRBV6-5	TRBJ2-5	.	TGTGCCAGCAGCCGAGGGACAGGGGAAGAGACCCAGTACTTC	CASSRGTGEETQYF
TRBD1	TRBV5-4	TRBJ2-7	.	TGTGCCAGCAGCTTTAAGGGGGCCAGCGAGCAGTACTTC	CASSFKGASEQYF
TRBD2	TRBV11-2	TRBJ2-7	.	TGTGCCAGCAGCTTAGATCCTAGCGGGGTCTCCTACAAGCAGTACTTC	CASSLDPSGVSYKQYF
.	TRBV9	TRBJ2-6	.	TGTGCCAGCAGCGTAGACAGCGGCAACGTCCTGACTTTC	CASSVDSGNVLTF
TRBD2	TRBV7-8	TRBJ2-2	.	TGTGCCAGCAGCTTAGCAAAAGGACTAGCCGAGAACACCGGGGAGCTGTTTTTT	CASSLAKGLAENTGELFF
.	TRBV29-1	TRBJ2-3	.	TGCAGCTTCAGGCAGGGGACAATAGATACGCAGTATTTT	CSFRQGTIDTQYF
.	TRBV18	TRBJ1-2	.	TGTGCCAGCTCACCGTCCGCGGGTGGCTACACCTTC	CASSPSAGGYTF
.	TRBV7-2	TRBJ1-2	.	TGTGCCAGCAGCTTAGACTTTTCGGGAGCTAACTATGGCTACACCTTC	CASSLDFSGANYGYTF
.	TRBV5-1	TRBJ1-2	.	TGCGCCAGCAGCTTGGGGGCGAGGGAAGGCAGGTATGGCTACACCTTC	CASSLGAREGRYGYTF
TRBD1	TRBV28	TRBJ2-7	.	TGTGCCAGCAGTCCTCGACAGGGCCAGGATGGTTCCTACGAGCAGTACTTC	CASSPRQGQDGSYEQYF
TRBD1	TRBV4-2	TRBJ2-6	.	TGTGCCAGCAGCCCGACAGGGACTGGGGCCAACGTCCTGACTTTC	CASSPTGTGANVLTF
.	TRBV7-9	TRBJ2-7	.	TGTGCCAGCAGCCCTATATCCTACGAGCAGTACTTC	CASSPISYEQYF
.	TRBV6-5	TRBJ1-3	.	TGTGCCAGCAGGCGAGACAGCTCTGGAAACACCATATATTTT	CASRRDSSGNTIYF